Listed below are T cell receptor beta chains from one sample, sequenced in a study of CD8+CD57+ T cells in acquired aplastic anemia. TCRdb analysed the reads with MiXCR anew, one entry per CDR3 protein. The table includes 150,000 to 200,000 distinct CDR3 sequences, 40% to 50% detected once. The sample consisted of sorted CD4+, CD8+, or CD8+CD57+ T cells (not recorded which) from PBMCs. The receptors stem from a human donor in good health. Each CDR3 is given with its conserved first and last residue. The D gene is left open where the match is weak. Only part of the rows carry a size: once, few, many, or a class if the clone is expanded.

J gene: TRBJ2-7
clone size: .
D gene: TRBD1
V gene: TRBV6-1
CDR3 protein: CASQWTDRAGEQYF
CDR3 DNA: TGTGCCAGCCAATGGACGGACAGGGCTGGGGAGCAGTACTTC

J gene: TRBJ2-1
clone size: .
D gene: .
V gene: TRBV29-1
CDR3 protein: CSVERNEQFF
CDR3 DNA: TGCAGCGTTGAGCGCAATGAGCAGTTCTTC

J gene: TRBJ1-4
clone size: .
D gene: .
V gene: TRBV7-9
CDR3 protein: CASSSPIGEKLFF
CDR3 DNA: TGTGCCAGCAGCTCCCCCATTGGTGAAAAACTGTTTTTT

J gene: TRBJ2-2
clone size: once
D gene: .
V gene: TRBV2
CDR3 protein: CASSPRVRAGELFF
CDR3 DNA: TGTGCCAGCAGCCCCCGTGTCAGGGCCGGGGAGCTGTTTTTT

J gene: TRBJ2-7
clone size: .
D gene: TRBD1
V gene: TRBV10-3
CDR3 protein: CAISQGQPYEQYF
CDR3 DNA: TGTGCCATCAGCCAGGGACAGCCCTACGAGCAGTACTTC

J gene: TRBJ2-5
clone size: .
D gene: TRBD2
V gene: TRBV9
CDR3 protein: CASSVEGGRFQETQYF
CDR3 DNA: TGTGCCAGCAGCGTAGAGGGCGGGAGATTTCAAGAGACCCAGTACTTC

J gene: TRBJ2-2
clone size: few
D gene: TRBD2
V gene: TRBV10-1
CDR3 protein: CASRGLAGGLGTGELFF
CDR3 DNA: TGCGCCAGCAGAGGACTAGCGGGAGGGTTGGGCACCGGGGAGCTGTTTTTT

J gene: TRBJ2-1
clone size: many
D gene: .
V gene: TRBV20-1
CDR3 protein: CSARGRGGGSGQINEQFF
CDR3 DNA: TGCAGTGCTAGAGGTAGGGGGGGTGGTAGCGGGCAGATAAATGAGCAGTTCTTC

J gene: TRBJ2-1
clone size: many
D gene: TRBD2
V gene: TRBV28
CDR3 protein: CASTSGYNEQFF
CDR3 DNA: TGTGCCAGCACTAGCGGATACAATGAGCAGTTCTTC

J gene: TRBJ2-7
clone size: .
D gene: .
V gene: TRBV2
CDR3 protein: CASSLLGTSSYEQYF
CDR3 DNA: TGTGCCAGCAGTTTGCTGGGGACGAGCTCCTACGAGCAGTACTTC

J gene: TRBJ2-7
clone size: .
D gene: .
V gene: TRBV5-5
CDR3 protein: CASSLAVQLYEQYF
CDR3 DNA: TGTGCCAGCAGCTTGGCCGTTCAGCTCTACGAGCAGTACTTC

J gene: TRBJ1-6
clone size: .
D gene: TRBD1
V gene: TRBV2
CDR3 protein: CASTGTGPQSPLHF
CDR3 DNA: TGTGCCAGCACTGGGACAGGTCCCCAGTCACCCCTCCACTTT

J gene: TRBJ2-5
clone size: .
D gene: TRBD2
V gene: TRBV10-3
CDR3 protein: CAISPLAGGETQYF
CDR3 DNA: TGTGCCATCAGTCCTCTAGCGGGAGGAGAGACCCAGTACTTC

J gene: TRBJ2-2
clone size: many
D gene: TRBD2
V gene: TRBV29-1
CDR3 protein: CSVLSTSGKTGELFF
CDR3 DNA: TGCAGCGTTTTATCGACTAGCGGGAAGACCGGGGAGCTGTTTTTT

J gene: TRBJ2-5
clone size: few
D gene: .
V gene: TRBV19
CDR3 protein: CASSPRTEQETQYF
CDR3 DNA: TGTGCCAGTAGTCCCCGGACAGAGCAAGAGACCCAGTACTTC

J gene: TRBJ2-7
clone size: .
D gene: TRBD2
V gene: TRBV2
CDR3 protein: CASSEVSAGGPSSEQYF
CDR3 DNA: TGTGCCAGCAGTGAAGTTTCAGCGGGAGGGCCTAGTTCCGAGCAGTACTTC

J gene: TRBJ2-5
clone size: .
D gene: TRBD1
V gene: TRBV29-1
CDR3 protein: CSPTGVQETQYF
CDR3 DNA: TGCAGCCCAACAGGGGTCCAAGAGACCCAGTACTTC

J gene: TRBJ1-6
clone size: .
D gene: .
V gene: TRBV25-1
CDR3 protein: CASSEYYRERENSPLHF
CDR3 DNA: TGTGCCAGCAGTGAATATTACAGGGAGAGAGAAAATTCACCCCTCCACTTT